Below, 8 T cell receptor beta chains from the same sample are listed, as sequenced in a study of cytomegalovirus exposure and HLA in healthy donors. Vbeta (60) and Jbeta (13) primers were used in the PCR. Generated by immunoSEQ multiplex PCR, the TCRdb table keeps only in-frame clones and is missing some. In the table there are fewer than 200,000 clones, more than 70% of which are singletons. Sequenced sample: PBMCs. The receptors derive from a woman aged 50 to 60 in good health and CMV-seropositive.

Here the CDR3 reads CSVPHTGQGTEKLFF. The DNA for the CDR3 is TGCAGCGTTCCCCATACTGGACAGGGCACTGAAAAACTGTTTTTT. The chain links TRBV29-1 to TRBJ1-4; 8 bases agree with TRBD1. The CDR3 is made up of 15 amino acids. J lost 7 bases, V lost 5 bases, and 12 bases had no gene match. In germline, CDR1 is SQVTM, CDR2 ANQGSEA.

This sequence joins TRBV7-3 and TRBJ2-7; D not resolved. Trimming shortened V by 2 bases and J by 2 bases, and 10 bases separated the two germline ends. The CDR3 contains 14 residues. Germline CDR1 and CDR2: SGHTA and FQGTGA. The CDR3 sequence: CASSLAENTYEQYF. In DNA, the CDR3 is TGTGCCAGCAGCTTAGCGGAGAATACCTACGAGCAGTACTTC.

The chain links TRBV4-2 to TRBJ1-2, with 7 nucleotides matching TRBD1. This CDR3 region has 16 residues. Germline-derived CDR1 and CDR2 are LGHNA and YNFKEQ. V shed 2 bases and J 0 bases; nucleotides not matched to a gene: 6. CDR3: CASSQPGTASNYGYTF. The CDR3 coding sequence is TGTGCCAGCAGCCAACCCGGGACAGCTTCTAACTATGGCTACACCTTC.

The chain is built from TRBV6-1 and TRBJ1-2, with D unclear. Between the trimmed V and J ends, which lost 4 bases and 9 bases, there was a span of 9 bases. This CDR3 has 11 residues. CDR1 is MNHNS, CDR2 SASEGT, per germline. The CDR3 sequence: CASSVQERYTF. CDR3 nucleotides: TGTGCCAGCAGTGTTCAAGAGCGCTACACCTTC.

The rearrangement links TRBV7-8 to TRBJ2-5; D not resolved. The CDR3 totals 17 residues. With 1 base removed from V and 2 bases from J, the gap between germline ends came to 17 bases. Germline lookup yields CDR1 SGHVS and CDR2 FQNEAQ. The CDR3 region is CASSLVPPASAQETQYF. The CDR3 nucleotides are TGTGCCAGCAGCTTAGTCCCCCCGGCTAGTGCTCAAGAGACCCAGTACTTC.

This clone was seen a single time. CDR3 sequence: CASRYGTVNYGYTF. In nucleotides, the CDR3 is TGTGCCAGCAGATATGGGACAGTCAACTATGGCTACACCTTC. This chain links TRBV27 with TRBJ1-2; TRBD1 matches at 7 bases. Germline V gene data show CDR1 as MNHEY and CDR2 as SMNVEV (reference sequence). The CDR3 is made up of 14 amino acids. V shed 6 bases and J 2 bases; nucleotides not matched to a gene: 6.

This chain connects TRBV9 to TRBJ2-1; tentative D call: TRBD2 (5 bases). With 0 bases removed from V and 0 bases from J, the gap between germline ends came to 7 bases. The CDR3 is 15 amino acids. Germline CDR1 is SGDLS and CDR2 is YYNGEE. CDR3 bases: TGTGCCAGCAGCGTAGTAGGGAGCTCCTACAATGAGCAGTTCTTC. Its protein is CASSVVGSSYNEQFF.

The V gene is TRBV9, the J gene TRBJ2-5, with D perhaps matching TRBD2 (7 bases). Deletions cut 0 bases from V and 11 bases from J, with 17 bases between. Germline V lookup: CDR1 SGDLS, CDR2 YYNGEE. The CDR3 runs to 14 residues. This CDR3 is CASSVAFRGGEQYF. CDR3 nucleotides: TGTGCCAGCAGCGTAGCTTTCCGAGGGGGGGAGCAGTACTTC.